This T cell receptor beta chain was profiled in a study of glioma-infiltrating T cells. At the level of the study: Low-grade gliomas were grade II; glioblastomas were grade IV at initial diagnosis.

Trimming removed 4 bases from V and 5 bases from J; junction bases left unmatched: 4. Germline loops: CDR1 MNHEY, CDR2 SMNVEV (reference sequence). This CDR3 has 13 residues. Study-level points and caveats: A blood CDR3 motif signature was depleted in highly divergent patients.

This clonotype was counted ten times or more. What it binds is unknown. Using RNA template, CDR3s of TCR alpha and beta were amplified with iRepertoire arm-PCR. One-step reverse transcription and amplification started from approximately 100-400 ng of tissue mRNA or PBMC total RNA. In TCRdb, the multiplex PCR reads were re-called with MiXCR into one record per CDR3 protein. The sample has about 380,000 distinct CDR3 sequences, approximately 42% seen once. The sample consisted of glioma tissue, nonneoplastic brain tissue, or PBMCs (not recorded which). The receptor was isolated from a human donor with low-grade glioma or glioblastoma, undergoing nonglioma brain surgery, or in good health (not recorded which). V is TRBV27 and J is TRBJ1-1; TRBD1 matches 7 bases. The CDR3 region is CASSSQGGTEAFF. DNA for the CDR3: TGTGCCAGCAGTTCTCAGGGGGGTACTGAAGCTTTCTTT.